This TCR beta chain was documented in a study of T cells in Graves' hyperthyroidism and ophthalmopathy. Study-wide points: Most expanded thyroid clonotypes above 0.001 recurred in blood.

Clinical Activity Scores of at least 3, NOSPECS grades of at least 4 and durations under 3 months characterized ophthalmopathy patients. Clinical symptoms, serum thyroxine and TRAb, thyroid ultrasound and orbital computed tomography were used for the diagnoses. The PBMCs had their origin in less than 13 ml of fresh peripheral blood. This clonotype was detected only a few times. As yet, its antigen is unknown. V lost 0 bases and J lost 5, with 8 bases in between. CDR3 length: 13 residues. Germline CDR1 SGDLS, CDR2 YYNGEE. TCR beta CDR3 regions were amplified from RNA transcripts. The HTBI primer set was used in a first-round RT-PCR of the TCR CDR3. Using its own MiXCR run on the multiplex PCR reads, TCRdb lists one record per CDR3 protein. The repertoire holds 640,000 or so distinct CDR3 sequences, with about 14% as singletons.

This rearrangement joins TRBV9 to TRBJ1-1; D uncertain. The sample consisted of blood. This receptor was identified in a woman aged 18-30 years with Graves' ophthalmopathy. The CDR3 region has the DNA TGTGCCAGCAGCGTAGCAGGAGAAACTGAAGCTTTCTTT. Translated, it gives CASSVAGETEAFF.